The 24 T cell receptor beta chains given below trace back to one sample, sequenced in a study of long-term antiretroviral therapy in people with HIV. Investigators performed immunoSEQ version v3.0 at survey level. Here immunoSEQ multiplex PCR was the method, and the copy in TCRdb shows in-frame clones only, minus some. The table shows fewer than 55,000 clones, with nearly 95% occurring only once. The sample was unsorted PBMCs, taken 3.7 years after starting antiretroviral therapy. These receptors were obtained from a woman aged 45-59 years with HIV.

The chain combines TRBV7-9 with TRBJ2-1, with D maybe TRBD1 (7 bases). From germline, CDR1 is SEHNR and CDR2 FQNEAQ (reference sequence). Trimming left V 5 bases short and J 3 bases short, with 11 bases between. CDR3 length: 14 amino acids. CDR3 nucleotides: TGTGCCAGCAGCGGGGGGACAGTCTACAATGAGCAGTTCTTC. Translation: CASSGGTVYNEQFF.

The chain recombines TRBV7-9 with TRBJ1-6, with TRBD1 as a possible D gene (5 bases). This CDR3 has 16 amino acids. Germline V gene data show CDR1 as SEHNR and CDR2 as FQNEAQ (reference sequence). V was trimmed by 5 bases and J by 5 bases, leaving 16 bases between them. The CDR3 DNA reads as TGTGCCAGCAGCCCACAGGTCTCGGGGAATAATTCACCCCTCCACTTT. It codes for CASSPQVSGNNSPLHF.

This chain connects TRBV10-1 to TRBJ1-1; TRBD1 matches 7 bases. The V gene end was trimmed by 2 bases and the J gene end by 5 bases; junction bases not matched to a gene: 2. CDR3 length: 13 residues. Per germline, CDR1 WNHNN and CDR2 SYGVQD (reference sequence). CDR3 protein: CASSEPTGTEAFF. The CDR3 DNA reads TGCGCCAGCAGTGAGCCGACAGGGACTGAAGCTTTCTTT.

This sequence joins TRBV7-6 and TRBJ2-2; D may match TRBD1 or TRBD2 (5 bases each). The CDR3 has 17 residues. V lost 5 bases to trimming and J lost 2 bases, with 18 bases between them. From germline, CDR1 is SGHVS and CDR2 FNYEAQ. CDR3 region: CASSGRYGTDNTGELFF. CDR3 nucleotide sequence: TGTGCCAGCAGCGGTCGTTATGGGACCGATAACACCGGGGAGCTGTTTTTT. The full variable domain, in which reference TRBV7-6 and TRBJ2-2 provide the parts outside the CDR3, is GAGVSQSPRYKVTKRGQDVALRCDPISGHVSLYWYRQALGQGPEFLTYFNYEAQQDKSGLPNDRFSAERPEGSISTLTIQRTEQRDSAMYRCASSGRYGTDNTGELFFGEGSRLTVL.

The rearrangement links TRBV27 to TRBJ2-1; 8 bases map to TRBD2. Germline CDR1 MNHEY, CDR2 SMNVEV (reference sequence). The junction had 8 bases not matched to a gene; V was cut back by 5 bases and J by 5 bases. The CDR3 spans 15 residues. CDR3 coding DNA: TGTGCCAGCAGTCGACAGCGGGGGACCAACAATGAGCAGTTCTTC. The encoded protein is CASSRQRGTNNEQFF.

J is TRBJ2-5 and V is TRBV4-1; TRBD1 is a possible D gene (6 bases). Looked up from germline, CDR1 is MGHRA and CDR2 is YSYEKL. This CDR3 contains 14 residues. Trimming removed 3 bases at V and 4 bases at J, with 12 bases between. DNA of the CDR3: TGCGCCAGCAGCCAGGCACAGGGTCCAGAGACCCAGTACTTC. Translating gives CASSQAQGPETQYF.

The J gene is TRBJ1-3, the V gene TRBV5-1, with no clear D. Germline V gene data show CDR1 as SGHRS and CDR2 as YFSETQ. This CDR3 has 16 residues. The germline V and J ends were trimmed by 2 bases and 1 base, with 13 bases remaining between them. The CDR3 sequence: CASSLSGIPSGNTIYF. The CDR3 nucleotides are TGCGCCAGCAGCTTAAGCGGGATCCCATCTGGAAACACCATATATTTT.

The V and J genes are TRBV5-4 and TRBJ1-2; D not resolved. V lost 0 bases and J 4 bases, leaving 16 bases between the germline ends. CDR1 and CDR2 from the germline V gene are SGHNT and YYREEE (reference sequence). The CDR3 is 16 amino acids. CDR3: CASSLGLSVYAYGYTF. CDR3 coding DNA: TGTGCCAGCAGCTTGGGATTGAGTGTGTACGCCTATGGCTACACCTTC. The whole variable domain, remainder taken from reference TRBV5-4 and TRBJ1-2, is ETGVTQSPTHLIKTRGQQVTLRCSSQSGHNTVSWYQQALGQGPQFIFQYYREEENGRGNFPPRFSGLQFPNYSSELNVNALELDDSALYLCASSLGLSVYAYGYTFGSGTRLTVV.

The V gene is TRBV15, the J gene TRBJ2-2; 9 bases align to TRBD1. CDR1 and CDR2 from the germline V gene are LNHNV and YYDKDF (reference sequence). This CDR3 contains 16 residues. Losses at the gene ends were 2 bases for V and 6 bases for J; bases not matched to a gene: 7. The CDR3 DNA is TGTGCCACCAGCAGAAAGGGGGACAGGGCCTCCGGGGAGCTGTTTTTT. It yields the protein CATSRKGDRASGELFF.

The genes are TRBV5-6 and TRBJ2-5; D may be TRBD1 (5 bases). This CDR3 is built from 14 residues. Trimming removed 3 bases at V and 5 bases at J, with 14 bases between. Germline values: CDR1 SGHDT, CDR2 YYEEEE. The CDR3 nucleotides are TGTGCCAGCAGCTCCCGCAGGGCAGGGGAGACCCAGTACTTC. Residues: CASSSRRAGETQYF.

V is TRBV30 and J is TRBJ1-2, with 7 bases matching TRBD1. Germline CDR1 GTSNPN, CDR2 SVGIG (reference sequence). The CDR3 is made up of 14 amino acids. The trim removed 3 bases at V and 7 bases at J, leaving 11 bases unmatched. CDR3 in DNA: TGTGCCTGGAGGGGAACAGGGGAGGAAGGTGGCTACACCTTC. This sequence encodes CAWRGTGEEGGYTF. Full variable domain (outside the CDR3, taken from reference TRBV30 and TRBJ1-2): SQTIHQWPATLVQPVGSPLSLECTVEGTSNPNLYWYRQAAGRGLQLLFYSVGIGQISSEVPQNLSASRPQDRQFILSSKKLLLSDSGFYLCAWRGTGEEGGYTFGSGTRLTVV.

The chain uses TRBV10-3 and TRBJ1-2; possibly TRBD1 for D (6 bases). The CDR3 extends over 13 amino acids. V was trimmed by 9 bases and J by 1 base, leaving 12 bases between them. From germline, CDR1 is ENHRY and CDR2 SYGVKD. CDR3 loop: CAMSVDSNYGYTF. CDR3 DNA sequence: TGTGCCATGTCTGTGGACAGTAACTATGGCTACACCTTC.

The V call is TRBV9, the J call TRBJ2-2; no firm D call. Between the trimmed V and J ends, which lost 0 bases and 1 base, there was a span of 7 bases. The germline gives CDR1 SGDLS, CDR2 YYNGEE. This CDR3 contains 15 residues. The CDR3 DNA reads TGTGCCAGCAGCGTAGGTCCAGGGAACACCGGGGAGCTGTTTTTT. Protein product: CASSVGPGNTGELFF.

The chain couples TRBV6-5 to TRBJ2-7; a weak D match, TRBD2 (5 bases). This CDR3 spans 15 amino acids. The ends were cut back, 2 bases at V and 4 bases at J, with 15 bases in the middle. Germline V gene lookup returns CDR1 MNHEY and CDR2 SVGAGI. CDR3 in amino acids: CASSYVAGTGYEQYF. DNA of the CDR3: TGTGCCAGCAGTTACGTGGCAGGAACGGGGTACGAGCAGTACTTC.

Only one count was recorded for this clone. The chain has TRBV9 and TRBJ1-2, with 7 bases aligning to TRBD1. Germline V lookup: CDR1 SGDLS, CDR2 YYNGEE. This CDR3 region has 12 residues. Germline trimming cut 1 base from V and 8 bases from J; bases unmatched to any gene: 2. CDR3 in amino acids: CASSVTGEGYTF. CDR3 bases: TGTGCCAGCAGCGTAACAGGGGAAGGCTACACCTTC. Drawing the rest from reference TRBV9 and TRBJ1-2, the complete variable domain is DSGVTQTPKHLITATGQRVTLRCSPRSGDLSVYWYQQSLDQGLQFLIQYYNGEERAKGNILERFSAQQFPDLHSELNLSSLELGDSALYFCASSVTGEGYTFGSGTRLTVV.

The CDR3 protein is CAWEPSGQGYGYTF. CDR3 sequence (DNA): TGTGCCTGGGAACCATCGGGACAGGGCTATGGCTACACCTTC. The rearrangement links TRBV30 to TRBJ1-2; 9 bases are a match to TRBD1. The CDR3 is made up of 14 amino acids. J gave up 4 bases and V 5 bases, and 8 bases lay outside the gene matches. Looked up from germline, CDR1 is GTSNPN and CDR2 is SVGIG (reference sequence).

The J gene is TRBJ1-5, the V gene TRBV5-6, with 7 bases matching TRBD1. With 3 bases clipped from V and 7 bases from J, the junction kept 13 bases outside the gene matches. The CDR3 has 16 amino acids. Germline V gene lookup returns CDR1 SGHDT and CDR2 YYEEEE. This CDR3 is CASSSAENRGRQPQHF. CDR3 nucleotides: TGTGCCAGCAGCTCCGCCGAAAACAGGGGTAGACAGCCCCAGCATTTT.

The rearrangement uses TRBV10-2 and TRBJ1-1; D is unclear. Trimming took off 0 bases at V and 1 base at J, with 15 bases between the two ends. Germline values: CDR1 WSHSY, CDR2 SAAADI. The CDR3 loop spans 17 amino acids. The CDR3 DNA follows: TGCGCCAGCAGTGAGTCGCAGTCGTGGTTGGGGAACACTGAAGCTTTCTTT. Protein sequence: CASSESQSWLGNTEAFF.

In nucleotides, the CDR3 is TGTGCCAGCAGCTTGTCCTACGACTACACCTTC. Residues: CASSLSYDYTF. The V gene is TRBV5-8, the J gene TRBJ1-2; D not certain. V lost 1 base, J lost 10 bases, and 8 bases lay in between. The CDR3 totals 11 residues. The germline V gene encodes CDR1 SGHTS and CDR2 YDEGEE.

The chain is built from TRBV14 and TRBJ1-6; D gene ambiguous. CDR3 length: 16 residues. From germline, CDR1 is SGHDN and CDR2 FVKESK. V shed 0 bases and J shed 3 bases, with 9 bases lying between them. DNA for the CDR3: TGTGCCAGCAGCCAAGAGCTCAGTATCTATAATTCACCCCTCCACTTT. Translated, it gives CASSQELSIYNSPLHF.

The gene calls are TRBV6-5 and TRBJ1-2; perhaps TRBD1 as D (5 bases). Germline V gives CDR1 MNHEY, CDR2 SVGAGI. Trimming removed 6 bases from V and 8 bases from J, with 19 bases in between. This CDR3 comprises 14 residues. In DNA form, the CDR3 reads TGTGCCAGCAGATTTCAGGGTTTTAGGGACGGCTACACCTTC. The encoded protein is CASRFQGFRDGYTF.

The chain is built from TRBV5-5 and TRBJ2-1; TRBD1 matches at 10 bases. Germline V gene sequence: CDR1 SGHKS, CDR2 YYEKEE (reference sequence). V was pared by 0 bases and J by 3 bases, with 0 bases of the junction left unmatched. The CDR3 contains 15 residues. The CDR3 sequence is CASSLGTGGYNEQFF. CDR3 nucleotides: TGTGCCAGCAGCTTGGGGACAGGGGGCTACAATGAGCAGTTCTTC.

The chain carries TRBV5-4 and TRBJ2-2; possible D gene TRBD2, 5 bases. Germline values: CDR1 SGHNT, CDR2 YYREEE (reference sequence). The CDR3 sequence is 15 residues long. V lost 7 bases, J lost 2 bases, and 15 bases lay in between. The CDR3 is CASSDSGGNTGELFF. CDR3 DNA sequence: TGTGCCAGCTCCGACTCAGGAGGTAACACCGGGGAGCTGTTTTTT.

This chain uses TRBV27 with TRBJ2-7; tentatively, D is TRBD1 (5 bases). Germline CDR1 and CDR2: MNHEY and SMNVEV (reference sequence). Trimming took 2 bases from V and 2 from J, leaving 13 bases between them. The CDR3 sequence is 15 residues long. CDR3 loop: CASSLKRTQAYEQYF. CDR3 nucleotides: TGTGCCAGCAGTTTAAAAAGGACACAGGCCTACGAGCAGTACTTC.